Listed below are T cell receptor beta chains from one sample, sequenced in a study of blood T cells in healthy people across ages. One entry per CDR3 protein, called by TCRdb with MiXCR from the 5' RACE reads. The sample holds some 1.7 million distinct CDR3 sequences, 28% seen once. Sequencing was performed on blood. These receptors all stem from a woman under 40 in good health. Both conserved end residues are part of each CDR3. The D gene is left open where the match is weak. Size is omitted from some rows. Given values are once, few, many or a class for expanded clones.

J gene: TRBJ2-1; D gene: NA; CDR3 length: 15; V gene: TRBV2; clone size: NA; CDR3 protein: CASSESPGPLNEQFF; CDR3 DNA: TGTGCCAGCAGTGAATCCCCGGGACCACTGAATGAGCAGTTCTTC
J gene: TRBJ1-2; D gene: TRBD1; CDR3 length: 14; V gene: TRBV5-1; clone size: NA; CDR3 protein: CASSSGQGRYGYTF; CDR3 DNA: TGCGCCAGCAGCTCGGGACAGGGAAGGTATGGCTACACCTTC
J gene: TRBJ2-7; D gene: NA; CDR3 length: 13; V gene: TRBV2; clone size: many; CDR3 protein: CASDTGTPYEQYF; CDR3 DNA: TGTGCCAGCGATACCGGGACACCTTACGAGCAGTACTTC
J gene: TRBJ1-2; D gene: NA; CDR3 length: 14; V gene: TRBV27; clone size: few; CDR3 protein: CASGVRGATDGYTF; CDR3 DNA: TGTGCCAGCGGGGTTCGGGGGGCTACTGATGGCTACACCTTC
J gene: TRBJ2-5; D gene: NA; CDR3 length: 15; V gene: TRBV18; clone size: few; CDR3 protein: CASAPGGGTQETQYF; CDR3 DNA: TGTGCCAGCGCACCCGGAGGGGGGACGCAAGAGACCCAGTACTTC
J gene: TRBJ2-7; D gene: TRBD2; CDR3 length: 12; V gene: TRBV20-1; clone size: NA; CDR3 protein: CSARAGGDEQYF; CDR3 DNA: TGCAGTGCTAGGGCGGGAGGGGACGAGCAGTACTTC
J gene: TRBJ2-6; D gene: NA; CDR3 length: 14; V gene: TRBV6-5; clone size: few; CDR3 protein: CASRASPGANVLTF; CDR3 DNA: TGTGCCAGCAGGGCGAGTCCTGGGGCCAACGTCCTGACTTTC
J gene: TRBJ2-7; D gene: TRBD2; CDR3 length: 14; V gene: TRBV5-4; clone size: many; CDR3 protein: CACSLTTSGDEQYF; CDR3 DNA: TGTGCCTGCAGCTTGACGACTAGCGGGGACGAGCAGTACTTC
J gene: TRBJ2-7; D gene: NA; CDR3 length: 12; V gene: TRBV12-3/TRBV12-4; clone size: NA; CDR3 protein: CASSGENNEQYF; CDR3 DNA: TGTGCCAGCAGTGGGGAGAACAACGAGCAGTACTTC
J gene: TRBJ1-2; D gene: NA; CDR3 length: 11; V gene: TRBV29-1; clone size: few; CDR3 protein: CSVYRSSGYTF; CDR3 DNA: TGCAGCGTTTACCGGTCCAGTGGCTACACCTTC
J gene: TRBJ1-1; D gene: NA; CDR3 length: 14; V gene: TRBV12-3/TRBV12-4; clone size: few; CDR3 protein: CASSFGGLGTEAFF; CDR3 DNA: TGTGCCAGCAGTTTTGGGGGCCTGGGGACTGAAGCTTTCTTT
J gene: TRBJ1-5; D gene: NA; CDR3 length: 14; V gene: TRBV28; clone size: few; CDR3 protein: CASSPTGYDQPQHF; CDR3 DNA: TGTGCCAGCAGCCCAACAGGGTACGATCAGCCCCAGCATTTT
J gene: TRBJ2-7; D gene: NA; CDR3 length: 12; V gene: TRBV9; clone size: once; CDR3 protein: CASSVDGGEQYF; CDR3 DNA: TGTGCCAGCAGCGTGGATGGTGGCGAGCAGTACTTC
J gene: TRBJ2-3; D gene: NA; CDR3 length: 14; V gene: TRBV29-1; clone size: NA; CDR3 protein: CSAGGQLVRDTQYF; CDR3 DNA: TGCAGCGCTGGAGGACAGCTGGTTCGAGATACGCAGTATTTT
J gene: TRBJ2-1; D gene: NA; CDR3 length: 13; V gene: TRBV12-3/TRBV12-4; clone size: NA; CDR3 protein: CASSLASSYEQFF; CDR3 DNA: TGTGCCAGCAGTTTAGCGTCCTCATACGAGCAGTTCTTC
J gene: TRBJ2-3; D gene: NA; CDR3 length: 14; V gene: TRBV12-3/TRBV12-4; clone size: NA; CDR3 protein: CASSLVQRVNMQYF; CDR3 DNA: TGTGCCAGCAGTTTAGTACAGAGAGTAAATATGCAGTATTTT
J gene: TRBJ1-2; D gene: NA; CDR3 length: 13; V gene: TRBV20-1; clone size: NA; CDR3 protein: CSAPSWANYGYTF; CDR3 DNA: TGCAGTGCTCCGAGTTGGGCTAACTATGGCTACACCTTC
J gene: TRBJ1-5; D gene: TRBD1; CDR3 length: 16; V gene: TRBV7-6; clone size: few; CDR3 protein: CASSLYPGGSNQPQHF; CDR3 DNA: TGTGCCAGCAGCTTATACCCAGGGGGCAGCAATCAGCCCCAGCATTTT
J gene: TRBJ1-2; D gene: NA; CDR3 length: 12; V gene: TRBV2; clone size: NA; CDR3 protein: CASAPQDAGYTF; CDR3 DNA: TGTGCCAGCGCCCCCCAGGATGCTGGCTACACCTTC
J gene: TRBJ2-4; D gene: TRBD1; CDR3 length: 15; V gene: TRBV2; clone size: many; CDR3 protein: CASSASGTGVGIQYF; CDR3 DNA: TGTGCCAGCAGCGCCTCCGGGACAGGGGTCGGCATTCAGTACTTC
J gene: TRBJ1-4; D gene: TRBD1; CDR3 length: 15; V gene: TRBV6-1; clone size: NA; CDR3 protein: CASSDDRVSNEKLFF; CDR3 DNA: TGTGCCAGCAGTGACGACAGGGTTTCTAATGAAAAACTGTTTTTT
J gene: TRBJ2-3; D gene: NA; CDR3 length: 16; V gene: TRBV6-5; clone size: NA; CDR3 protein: CASSYVDRGSTDTQYF; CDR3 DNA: TGTGCCAGCAGTTACGTGGATCGGGGGAGTACAGATACGCAGTATTTT
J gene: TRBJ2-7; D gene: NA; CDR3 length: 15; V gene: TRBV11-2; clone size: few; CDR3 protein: CASSLSTFWVSEQYF; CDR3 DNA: TGTGCCAGCAGCTTATCAACCTTTTGGGTATCCGAGCAGTACTTC
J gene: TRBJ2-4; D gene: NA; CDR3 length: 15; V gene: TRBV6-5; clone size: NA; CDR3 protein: CASSYGTATKNIQYF; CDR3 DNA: TGTGCCAGCAGTTACGGGACGGCTACCAAAAACATTCAGTACTTC
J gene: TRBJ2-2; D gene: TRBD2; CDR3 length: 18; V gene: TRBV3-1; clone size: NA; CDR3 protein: CASSQESRYLAGVGELFF; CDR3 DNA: TGTGCCAGCAGCCAAGAGTCCCGTTACCTAGCGGGAGTGGGGGAGCTGTTTTTT
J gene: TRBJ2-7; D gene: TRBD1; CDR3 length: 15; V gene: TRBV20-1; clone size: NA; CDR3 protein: CSAASGTGSSYEQYF; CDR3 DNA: TGCAGTGCGGCATCCGGGACAGGGAGCTCCTACGAGCAGTACTTC
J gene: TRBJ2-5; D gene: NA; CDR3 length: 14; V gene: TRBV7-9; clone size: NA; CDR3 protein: CASSLVGGVETQYF; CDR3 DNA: TGTGCCAGCAGCTTAGTAGGGGGTGTCGAGACCCAGTACTTC
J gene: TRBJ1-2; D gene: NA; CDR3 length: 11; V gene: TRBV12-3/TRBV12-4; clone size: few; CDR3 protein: CASSRGSGYTF; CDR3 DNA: TGTGCCAGCAGTCGAGGGAGCGGCTACACCTTC
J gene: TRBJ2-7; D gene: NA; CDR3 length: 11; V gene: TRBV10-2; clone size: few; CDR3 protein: CASSETDEQYF; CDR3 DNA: TGCGCCAGCAGTGAGACGGACGAGCAGTACTTC